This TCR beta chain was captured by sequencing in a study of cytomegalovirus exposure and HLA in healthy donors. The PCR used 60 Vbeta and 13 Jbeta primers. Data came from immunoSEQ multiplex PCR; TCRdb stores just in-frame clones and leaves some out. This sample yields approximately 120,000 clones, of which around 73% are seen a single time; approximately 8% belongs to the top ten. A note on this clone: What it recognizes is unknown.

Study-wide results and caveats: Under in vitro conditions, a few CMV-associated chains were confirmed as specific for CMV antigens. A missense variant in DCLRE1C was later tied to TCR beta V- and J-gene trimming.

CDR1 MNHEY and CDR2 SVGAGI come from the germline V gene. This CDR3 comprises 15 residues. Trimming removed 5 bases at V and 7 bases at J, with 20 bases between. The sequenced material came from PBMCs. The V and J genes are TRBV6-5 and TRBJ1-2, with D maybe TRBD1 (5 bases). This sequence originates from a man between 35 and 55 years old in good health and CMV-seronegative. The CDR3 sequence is CASSPRRAQGSGYTF. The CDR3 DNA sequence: TGTGCCAGCAGTCCCCGGAGGGCCCAGGGTAGTGGCTACACCTTC.